Listed below are T cell receptor beta chains from one sample, sequenced in a study of cytomegalovirus exposure and HLA in healthy donors. Clones were sequenced by immunoSEQ multiplex PCR, and TCRdb holds only the in-frame ones, with some missing. This table has 90,000 to 120,000 clones, 76% appearing once. The sequencing input was PBMCs. These receptors were collected from a woman aged 50 to 65 in good health and CMV-seropositive. The CDR3 runs from the conserved cysteine through the conserved F or W. Fields, in order: J gene, D gene, V gene, clone size, CDR3 DNA, CDR3 protein. A D gene is named only where the DNA matches it firmly. Not every row has a clone size; where given, it reads once, few, many or a size class.

TRBJ1-1 | - | TRBV7-3 | - | TGTGCCAGCAGCTTAAGCCCAAGCATGAACACTGAAGCTTTCTTT | CASSLSPSMNTEAFF
TRBJ2-2 | - | TRBV9 | once | TGTGCCAGCAGCCCCCGGAGGGGGCAGAACACCGGGGAGCTGTTTTTT | CASSPRRGQNTGELFF
TRBJ1-1 | TRBD1 | TRBV7-3 | - | TGTGCCAGCAGGGGTGACAGGGGAACTGAAGCTTTCTTT | CASRGDRGTEAFF
TRBJ1-4 | - | TRBV7-2 | - | TGTGCCAGCAGCTTAACAGGGATAGTTGAAAAACTGTTTTTT | CASSLTGIVEKLFF
TRBJ2-7 | TRBD2 | TRBV7-9 | - | TGTGCCAGCAGCCCGGGACTAGCGGGAGGGTCCGTCGGCGAGCAGTACTTC | CASSPGLAGGSVGEQYF
TRBJ1-5 | TRBD1 | TRBV11-2 | - | TGTGCCAGCAGCCCCGGACAGGCAGTAACGGGGCCCCAGCATTTT | CASSPGQAVTGPQHF
TRBJ2-5 | TRBD1 | TRBV9 | - | TGTGCCAGCAGCGTAGGGGACAGGGCAAACCCCCACTTC | CASSVGDRANPHF
TRBJ2-1 | - | TRBV6-1 | few | TGTGCCAGCAGGGAAGGGGGCGGGAGCTCCTACAATGAGCAGTTCTTC | CASREGGGSSYNEQFF
TRBJ2-2 | - | TRBV9 | - | TGTGCCAGCAGCGAAAGGACTGGGAACACCGGGGAGCTGTTTTTT | CASSERTGNTGELFF
TRBJ2-5 | TRBD2 | TRBV7-9 | - | TGTGCCAGCGAGTTTCTAGCGGGGGGTCAAGAGACCCAGTACTTC | CASEFLAGGQETQYF
TRBJ2-2 | TRBD1 | TRBV15 | few | TGTGCCACCAGCAGAGAGGAGACAGGGTCCACCGGGGAGCTGTTTTTT | CATSREETGSTGELFF
TRBJ2-7 | TRBD2 | TRBV7-8 | once | TGTGCCAGCAGCTTACGGCGGGAGAGCTCCTACGAGCAGTACTTC | CASSLRRESSYEQYF
TRBJ2-2 | TRBD1 | TRBV6-1 | few | TGTGCCAGCGACAGGGGGAACACCGGGGAGCTGTTTTTT | CASDRGNTGELFF
TRBJ2-5 | - | TRBV9 | - | TGTGCCAGCAGCGTAAACGGACAGAAAATAACAGAGACCCAGTACTTC | CASSVNGQKITETQYF
TRBJ2-1 | TRBD1 | TRBV15 | few | TGTGCCACCAGCAGGGACAGGGACTACAATGAGCAGTTCTTC | CATSRDRDYNEQFF